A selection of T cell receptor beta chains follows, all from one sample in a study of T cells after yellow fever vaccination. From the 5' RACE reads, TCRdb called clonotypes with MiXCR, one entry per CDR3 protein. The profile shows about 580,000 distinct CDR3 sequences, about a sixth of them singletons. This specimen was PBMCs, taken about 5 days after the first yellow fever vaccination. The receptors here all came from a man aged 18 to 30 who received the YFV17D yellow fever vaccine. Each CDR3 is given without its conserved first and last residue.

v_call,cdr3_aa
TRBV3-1,ASSQDGTSGEPFQETQY
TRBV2,ASSERGGIRNIQY
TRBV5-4,ASGPGSGGAMGEQF
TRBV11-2,ASSWSGGSYEQY
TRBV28,ASSLGGSYNSPLH
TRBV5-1,ASSPGTSAVSYT
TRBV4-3,ASSQARGWQTQY
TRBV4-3,ASSQQASGANVLT
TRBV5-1,ASSSLGARDTGELF
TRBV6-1,ASSAPPEGQTRTDTQY
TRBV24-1,ATSPQGGNGYT
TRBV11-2,ASSFLEGVYSPLH
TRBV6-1,ASRLVWTGGSDTQY
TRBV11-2,ASTQTLGVEQF
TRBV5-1,ASTLDGGRTEAF
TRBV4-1,ASSQEGPGRHLIYEQY
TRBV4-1,ASSQGQGFGEQF
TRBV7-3,ASSLIAGSTDTQY
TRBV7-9,ASSREDYGYT
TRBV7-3,ASSEGFGYT
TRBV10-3,AISGQGSNQPQH
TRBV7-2,ASSFMTGANSPLH
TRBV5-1,ASSYGLFPPDTQY
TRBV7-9,ASRKQGRSGTEAF
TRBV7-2,ASSISGGGVDTQY